These T cell receptor beta chains were read from a single sample in a study of OX40 agonist ivuxolimab in advanced cancers. Assay used: immunoSEQ multiplex PCR; TCRdb lists only in-frame clones, some missing. The repertoire has about 73,000 clones, 85% of them found once; the top ten carry roughly 0.71%. The sequenced sample was CD4+ or CD8+ T cells sorted from blood, obtained in a trial of the OX40 agonist ivuxolimab. The receptors stem from an adult with an advanced solid tumor such as melanoma, head and neck, liver or kidney cancer. The CDR3 runs from the conserved cysteine through the conserved F or W. Fields, in order: clone size, D gene, V gene, J gene, CDR3 protein, CDR3 DNA. D genes are given only for firm matches. Rows give clone size only sometimes, using once, few, many, or a class for an expanded clone.

clone_size: -
d_call: -
v_call: TRBV6-6
j_call: TRBJ2-5
cdr3_aa: CASSYPGQETQYF
cdr3_nt: TGTGCCAGCAGTTACCCAGGGCAAGAGACCCAGTACTTC

clone_size: few
d_call: -
v_call: TRBV7-2
j_call: TRBJ1-2
cdr3_aa: CASSASGQYGYTF
cdr3_nt: TGTGCCAGCAGCGCCTCCGGCCAGTATGGCTACACCTTC

clone_size: -
d_call: -
v_call: TRBV11-2
j_call: TRBJ2-3
cdr3_aa: CASSQGAPSEADTQYF
cdr3_nt: TGTGCCAGCAGCCAAGGGGCACCAAGTGAGGCAGATACGCAGTATTTT

clone_size: once
d_call: -
v_call: TRBV7-2
j_call: TRBJ1-2
cdr3_aa: CASSLEGTMSYGYTF
cdr3_nt: TGTGCCAGCAGCTTAGAAGGGACCATGAGCTATGGCTACACCTTC

clone_size: few
d_call: TRBD2
v_call: TRBV19
j_call: TRBJ2-3
cdr3_aa: CASSTSGGFTLADTQYF
cdr3_nt: TGTGCCAGTAGTACTAGCGGGGGTTTCACACTCGCAGATACGCAGTATTTT

clone_size: -
d_call: -
v_call: TRBV7-2
j_call: TRBJ2-5
cdr3_aa: CASSLGDNQETQYF
cdr3_nt: TGTGCCAGCAGCTTGGGGGACAACCAAGAGACCCAGTACTTC

clone_size: -
d_call: TRBD1
v_call: TRBV4-1
j_call: TRBJ1-3
cdr3_aa: CASSQTDRGDTIYF
cdr3_nt: TGCGCCAGCAGCCAAACGGACAGGGGTGACACCATATATTTT

clone_size: -
d_call: TRBD1
v_call: TRBV6-5
j_call: TRBJ2-2
cdr3_aa: CASSTGQGYTGELFF
cdr3_nt: TGTGCCAGCAGCACCGGACAGGGGTACACCGGGGAGCTGTTTTTT

clone_size: -
d_call: -
v_call: TRBV30
j_call: TRBJ2-6
cdr3_aa: CAWSYDSGANVLTF
cdr3_nt: TGTGCCTGGAGTTATGACTCTGGGGCCAACGTCCTGACTTTC

clone_size: -
d_call: -
v_call: TRBV5-6
j_call: TRBJ2-1
cdr3_aa: CASSLRGIRGLINEQFF
cdr3_nt: TGTGCCAGCAGCTTGAGGGGTATTAGAGGATTAATCAATGAGCAGTTCTTC

clone_size: -
d_call: -
v_call: TRBV5-4
j_call: TRBJ2-2
cdr3_aa: CASSRALGTPGELFF
cdr3_nt: TGTGCCAGCAGCCGGGCCCTCGGGACCCCCGGGGAGCTGTTTTTT

clone_size: -
d_call: TRBD1
v_call: TRBV2
j_call: TRBJ1-2
cdr3_aa: CASNLQGVLHGYTF
cdr3_nt: TGTGCCAGCAATCTACAGGGGGTTTTACATGGCTACACCTTC

clone_size: -
d_call: -
v_call: TRBV7-7
j_call: TRBJ2-3
cdr3_aa: CASSPGTFTDTQYF
cdr3_nt: TGTGCCAGCAGCCCTGGGACCTTTACAGATACGCAGTATTTT

clone_size: few
d_call: -
v_call: TRBV21-1
j_call: TRBJ1-6
cdr3_aa: CASSPNSGRLNSPLHF
cdr3_nt: TGTGCCAGCAGCCCGAACTCAGGACGGCTTAATTCACCCCTCCACTTT

clone_size: -
d_call: -
v_call: TRBV19
j_call: TRBJ1-5
cdr3_aa: CASSIGLPYSNQPQHF
cdr3_nt: TGTGCCAGTAGTATAGGACTTCCTTATAGCAATCAGCCCCAGCATTTT

clone_size: -
d_call: TRBD1
v_call: TRBV6-1
j_call: TRBJ2-7
cdr3_aa: CASSEPTWTGLNYEQYF
cdr3_nt: TGTGCCAGCAGTGAGCCCACTTGGACAGGGCTTAACTACGAGCAGTACTTC

clone_size: -
d_call: -
v_call: TRBV2
j_call: TRBJ2-6
cdr3_aa: CASSEGSDPGANVLTF
cdr3_nt: TGTGCCAGCAGTGAAGGGTCAGACCCTGGGGCCAACGTCCTGACTTTC

clone_size: -
d_call: -
v_call: TRBV5-8
j_call: TRBJ1-6
cdr3_aa: CASSLGGTSNSPLHF
cdr3_nt: TGTGCCAGCAGCTTGGGCGGGACCTCTAATTCACCCCTCCACTTT

clone_size: -
d_call: -
v_call: TRBV5-1
j_call: TRBJ2-2
cdr3_aa: CASSRDGSTGELFF
cdr3_nt: TGCGCCAGCAGCCGGGACGGGAGCACCGGGGAGCTGTTTTTT

clone_size: few
d_call: -
v_call: TRBV7-8
j_call: TRBJ2-7
cdr3_aa: CASSWAGGPLYEQYF
cdr3_nt: TGTGCCAGCAGCTGGGCCGGGGGTCCACTCTACGAGCAGTACTTC

clone_size: -
d_call: -
v_call: TRBV4-3
j_call: TRBJ1-2
cdr3_aa: CASSQGTGPVLRNGYTF
cdr3_nt: TGCGCCAGCAGCCAAGGGACTGGACCGGTCCTGAGAAATGGCTACACCTTC

clone_size: -
d_call: -
v_call: TRBV6-1
j_call: TRBJ1-1
cdr3_aa: CASRDIPNTEAFF
cdr3_nt: TGTGCCAGCAGGGACATTCCGAACACTGAAGCTTTCTTT